This T cell receptor beta chain was captured in a study of T cells after yellow fever vaccination. Germline values: CDR1 SEHNR, CDR2 FQNEAQ (reference sequence). Trimming took off 1 base at V and 4 bases at J, with 10 bases between the two ends. The CDR3 sequence is 14 residues long. Using its own MiXCR run on the 5' RACE reads, TCRdb lists one record per CDR3 protein. The data hold approximately 580,000 distinct CDR3 sequences, with around 17% observed a single time. Specimen: PBMCs, collected 5 days after the first yellow fever vaccination. J is TRBJ1-2 and V is TRBV7-9; D remains ambiguous. The sequence was collected from a man younger than 35 who received the YFV17D yellow fever vaccine. The CDR3 loop reads CASSLENPGYGYTF. CDR3 bases: TGTGCCAGCAGCTTAGAGAACCCGGGCTATGGCTACACCTTC. The whole variable domain, remainder taken from reference TRBV7-9 and TRBJ1-2, is DTGVSQNPRHKITKRGQNVTFRCDPISEHNRLYWYRQTLGQGPEFLTYFQNEAQLEKSRLLSDRFSAERPKGSFSTLEIQRTEQGDSAMYLCASSLENPGYGYTFGSGTRLTVV.